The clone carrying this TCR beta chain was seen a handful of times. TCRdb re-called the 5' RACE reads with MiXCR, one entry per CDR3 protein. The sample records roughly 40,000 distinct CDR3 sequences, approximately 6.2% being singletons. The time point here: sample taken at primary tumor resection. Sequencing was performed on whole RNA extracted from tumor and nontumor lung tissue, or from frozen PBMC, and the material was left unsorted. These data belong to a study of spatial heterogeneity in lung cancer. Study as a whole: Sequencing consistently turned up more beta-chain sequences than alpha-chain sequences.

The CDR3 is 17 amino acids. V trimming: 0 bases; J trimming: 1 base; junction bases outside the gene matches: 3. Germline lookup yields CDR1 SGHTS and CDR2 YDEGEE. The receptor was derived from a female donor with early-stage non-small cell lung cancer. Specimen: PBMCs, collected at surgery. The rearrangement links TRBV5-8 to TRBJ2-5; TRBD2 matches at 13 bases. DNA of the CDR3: TGTGCCAGCAGCTTGGGGAGGACTAGCGGGGGCCAAGAGACCCAGTACTTC. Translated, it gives CASSLGRTSGGQETQYF.